The 22 T cell receptor beta chains listed next were all sequenced from one sample in a study of PD-1 blockade in classical Hodgkin lymphoma. All trial patients relapsed after autologous stem cell transplantation. The table came from immunoSEQ multiplex PCR; TCRdb's copy has only in-frame clones and leaves some out. The table shows 11,000 to 15,000 clones, with around 80% occurring only once. Here the sequenced sample was peripheral blood mononuclear cells (PBMCs), taken before the second cycle of nivolumab. These receptors were collected from a human donor with classical Hodgkin lymphoma.

The V and J genes are TRBV7-9 and TRBJ1-5; D is uncertain. Trimming left V 6 bases short and J 0 bases short, with 9 bases between. Germline CDR1 SEHNR, CDR2 FQNEAQ (reference sequence). CDR3 size: 14 residues. The CDR3 bases are TGTGCCAGCAGTTCGGACTATAGCAATCAGCCCCAGCATTTT. It encodes CASSSDYSNQPQHF.

The sample holds one count of this clone. CDR3 sequence reads: CASSLGAKRSTDTQYF. DNA of the CDR3: TGTGCCAGCAGCTTGGGGGCCAAACGGAGCACAGATACGCAGTATTTT. This sequence joins TRBV7-2 and TRBJ2-3, with TRBD1 as a possible D gene (6 bases). V dropped 3 bases and J dropped 0 bases, with 13 bases sitting between them. From germline, CDR1 is SGHTA and CDR2 FQGNSA. The CDR3 is made up of 16 amino acids.

This clone was observed a few times. V gene TRBV9 combines with J gene TRBJ2-3; 11 nucleotides line up with TRBD2. Germline trimming cut 0 bases from V and 5 bases from J; bases unmatched to any gene: 5. The CDR3 has 16 residues. Germline V lookup: CDR1 SGDLS, CDR2 YYNGEE. CDR3 amino acids: CASSVALAGAGDTQYF. The CDR3 DNA is TGTGCCAGCAGCGTAGCACTAGCGGGGGCCGGAGATACGCAGTATTTT.

The chain links TRBV6-5 to TRBJ2-2, with TRBD1 identical over 10 bases. Germline V gene lookup returns CDR1 MNHEY and CDR2 SVGAGI. The CDR3 has 16 residues. The J segment lost 5 bases and the V segment lost 0 bases, leaving 3 bases of the junction unmatched. The DNA for the CDR3 is TGTGCCAGCAGTTACTCCGGGACAGGGGTAACCGGGGAGCTGTTTTTT. Residues: CASSYSGTGVTGELFF.

The V and J genes are TRBV7-2 and TRBJ1-1, with D possibly matching TRBD1 (5 bases). CDR3 length equals 13 residues. CDR1 and CDR2 (germline): SGHTA, FQGNSA. V lost 0 bases and J 7 bases, leaving 9 bases between the germline ends. The CDR3 sequence is CASSLAREIEAFF. CDR3 coding DNA: TGTGCCAGCAGCTTAGCCAGGGAAATTGAAGCTTTCTTT. Full variable domain (outside the CDR3, taken from reference TRBV7-2 and TRBJ1-1): GAGVSQSPSNKVTEKGKDVELRCDPISGHTALYWYRQSLGQGLEFLIYFQGNSAPDKSGLPSDRFSAERTGGSVSTLTIQRTQQEDSAVYLCASSLAREIEAFFGQGTRLTVV.

The rearrangement uses TRBV6-5 and TRBJ2-5; no definite D call. The V gene lost 0 bases and the J gene lost 1 base, with 12 bases spanning the gap. The germline CDR1 and CDR2 sequences are MNHEY and SVGAGI. This CDR3 spans 16 amino acids. The CDR3: CASSYSSGSGQETQYF. The CDR3 bases are TGTGCCAGCAGTTACTCGAGTGGATCGGGCCAAGAGACCCAGTACTTC.

This chain connects TRBV18 to TRBJ1-1, with D perhaps matching TRBD1 (5 bases). This CDR3 contains 15 residues. Germline CDR1 reads KGHSH; CDR2 reads LQKENI. Trimming cost V 0 bases and J 2 bases, with 10 bases left between them. The CDR3 spells CASSPPGRANTEAFF. The CDR3 DNA is TGTGCCAGCTCACCACCGGGCAGGGCTAACACTGAAGCTTTCTTT.

This CDR3 reads CASSLGVSHEQYF. The CDR3 coding sequence is TGTGCCAGCAGCTTGGGAGTTTCCCACGAGCAGTACTTC. The chain links TRBV5-4 to TRBJ2-7; D unresolved. V dropped 0 bases and J dropped 5 bases, with 9 bases sitting between them. Looked up from germline, CDR1 is SGHNT and CDR2 is YYREEE (reference sequence). The CDR3 runs 13 residues.

V usage is TRBV7-2 and J usage is TRBJ2-3; 8 bases map to TRBD2. The V gene's germline CDR1 is SGHTA and CDR2 FQGNSA. The CDR3 is 14 residues long. With V trimmed by 7 bases and J by 4 bases, 7 bases remained unmatched. CDR3 loop: CASTTRGGPDTQYF. The CDR3 DNA reads as TGTGCCAGCACGACTCGGGGGGGCCCAGATACGCAGTATTTT.

Details on this clone: An end of the junction differs from the germline gene, which may be a read error. This chain connects TRBV6-1 to TRBJ2-4, with 9 bases that match TRBD1. Germline CDR1 MNHNS, CDR2 SASEGT. This CDR3 is 18 amino acids long. In DNA form, the CDR3 reads TGTGCCAGCAGTGAAGTATTTGGGGTACAGGGGGCCAGAAACATTCAGTACTTC. Amino acids: CASSEVFGVQGARNIQYF.

This clone has just a few counts. This chain links TRBV27 with TRBJ1-1, with D maybe TRBD1 (5 bases). The CDR3 has 14 residues. CDR1 is MNHEY, CDR2 SMNVEV, per germline (reference sequence). The germline V and J ends were trimmed by 3 bases and 5 bases, with 13 bases remaining between them. The CDR3, as DNA: TGTGCCAGCAGTTTGGAAGGGGCTGGTACTGAAGCTTTCTTT. It encodes CASSLEGAGTEAFF.

The gene calls are TRBV7-2 and TRBJ2-5; 8 bases match TRBD2. This CDR3 is 15 amino acids long. Germline CDR1 reads SGHTA; CDR2 reads FQGNSA. With V trimmed by 2 bases and J by 4 bases, 6 bases remained unmatched. As DNA, the CDR3 is TGTGCCAGCAGCTTAAATCGGGGGGGCGGAGAGACCCAGTACTTC. Translated: CASSLNRGGGETQYF.

As DNA, the CDR3 is TGTGCCAGCAGCCGGACGGGACAGCATAATTCACCCCTCCACTTT. Protein: CASSRTGQHNSPLHF. The J gene is TRBJ1-6, the V gene TRBV27; 7 positions match TRBD1. Germline CDR1 reads MNHEY; CDR2 reads SMNVEV (reference sequence). The CDR3 runs 15 residues. With V trimmed by 6 bases and J by 5 bases, 7 bases remained unmatched.

The genes are TRBV19 and TRBJ1-3, with D unclear. This CDR3 spans 14 amino acids. Per the germline V gene, CDR1 is LNHDA and CDR2 is SQIVND (reference sequence). The V and J ends lost 2 bases and 6 bases respectively, with 11 bases between them. In DNA form, the CDR3 reads TGTGCCAGTAGTATAAGCTCGGTTTTAAACACCATATATTTT. Its translation is CASSISSVLNTIYF.

The rearrangement links TRBV28 to TRBJ1-2; D ambiguous. The CDR3 spans 14 residues. The ends were cut back, 5 bases at V and 2 bases at J, with 12 bases in the middle. The germline gives CDR1 MDHEN, CDR2 SYDVKM. CDR3 coding DNA: TGTGCCAGCAGTACAAATTGGCAGAACTATGGCTACACCTTC. This encodes CASSTNWQNYGYTF.

This chain links TRBV19 with TRBJ1-2, with D tentatively TRBD1 (5 bases). The CDR3 totals 15 residues. Trimming stripped 7 bases from V and 0 bases from J, with 15 bases between. From germline, CDR1 is LNHDA and CDR2 SQIVND (reference sequence). The CDR3 loop reads CASKRGTGANYGYTF. CDR3 coding DNA: TGTGCCAGTAAGAGGGGAACAGGAGCTAACTATGGCTACACCTTC. Using reference TRBV19 and TRBJ1-2 for the parts outside the CDR3, the full variable domain is DGGITQSPKYLFRKEGQNVTLSCEQNLNHDAMYWYRQDPGQGLRLIYYSQIVNDFQKGDIAEGYSVSREKKESFPLTVTSAQKNPTAFYLCASKRGTGANYGYTFGSGTRLTVV.

The chain has TRBV4-3 and TRBJ1-1; D gene ambiguous. CDR1 LGHNA and CDR2 YSLEER come from the germline V gene. The germline V and J ends were trimmed by 1 base and 0 bases, with 12 bases remaining between them. The CDR3 is 16 amino acids. For the CDR3, the DNA is TGCGCCAGCAGCCAAGTGGTTACAGTCATGAACACTGAAGCTTTCTTT. Translating gives CASSQVVTVMNTEAFF.

This clone was seen just once. This rearrangement joins TRBV7-4 to TRBJ2-1, with 8 bases that match TRBD1. The CDR3 extends over 17 amino acids. Losses at the gene ends were 5 bases for V and 4 bases for J; bases not matched to a gene: 13. Germline V CDR1 and CDR2: SGHVT, SQSDAQ. DNA for the CDR3: TGTGCCAGCAGCCCCAAAAGGGACAGGACCTTATACAATGAGCAGTTCTTC. It is translated as CASSPKRDRTLYNEQFF.

V is TRBV5-1 and J is TRBJ1-2; 9 bases agree with TRBD1. V shed 0 bases, J shed 8 bases, and the junction held 5 bases outside the gene matches. The germline gives CDR1 SGHRS, CDR2 YFSETQ. This CDR3 has 14 residues. This CDR3 is CASSLDRTGVGYTF. In nucleotides, the CDR3 is TGCGCCAGCAGCTTGGATAGGACAGGGGTCGGCTACACCTTC.

This clone was detected a few times. Written as DNA, the CDR3 is TGTGCCAGCAGCTTGCGAGCGGGGCCGTCCTACGAGCAGTACTTC. Translating it yields CASSLRAGPSYEQYF. The chain uses TRBV5-5 and TRBJ2-7, with TRBD2 matching 7 bases. Unmatched junction bases numbered 5, after V lost 1 base and J lost 1 base. The CDR3 sequence is 15 residues long. Per the germline V gene, CDR1 is SGHKS and CDR2 is YYEKEE (reference sequence).

This rearrangement joins TRBV27 to TRBJ1-4; possible D gene TRBD1, 5 bases. Trimming stripped 5 bases from V and 4 bases from J, with 17 bases between. Per germline, CDR1 MNHEY and CDR2 SMNVEV (reference sequence). The CDR3 length is 16 residues. The CDR3 sequence: CASSTTPGTVNEKLFF. The CDR3 DNA sequence: TGTGCCAGCAGTACCACCCCAGGGACGGTTAATGAAAAACTGTTTTTT.

The chain employs TRBV5-4 and TRBJ2-3, with 14 bases identical to TRBD2. Germline CDR1 SGHNT, CDR2 YYREEE (reference sequence). CDR3 length: 16 amino acids. V was pared by 4 bases and J by 6 bases, with 7 bases of the junction left unmatched. In nucleotides, the CDR3 is TGTGCCAGCAGCCTAAGACTAGCGGGGGGGCTGGATACGCAGTATTTT. It encodes CASSLRLAGGLDTQYF.